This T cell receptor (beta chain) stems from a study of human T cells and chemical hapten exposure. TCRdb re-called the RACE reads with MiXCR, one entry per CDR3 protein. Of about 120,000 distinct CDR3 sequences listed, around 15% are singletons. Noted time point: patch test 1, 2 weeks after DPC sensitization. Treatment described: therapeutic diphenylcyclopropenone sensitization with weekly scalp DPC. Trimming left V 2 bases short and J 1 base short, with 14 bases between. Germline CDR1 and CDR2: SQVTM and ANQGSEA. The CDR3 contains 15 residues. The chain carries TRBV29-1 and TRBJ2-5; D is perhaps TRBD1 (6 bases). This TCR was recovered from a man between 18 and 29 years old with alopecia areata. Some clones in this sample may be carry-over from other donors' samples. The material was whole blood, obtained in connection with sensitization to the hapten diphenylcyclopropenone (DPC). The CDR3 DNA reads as TGCAGCGTTGAACGGTTACAGGGATCCCAAGAGACCCAGTACTTC. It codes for CSVERLQGSQETQYF.